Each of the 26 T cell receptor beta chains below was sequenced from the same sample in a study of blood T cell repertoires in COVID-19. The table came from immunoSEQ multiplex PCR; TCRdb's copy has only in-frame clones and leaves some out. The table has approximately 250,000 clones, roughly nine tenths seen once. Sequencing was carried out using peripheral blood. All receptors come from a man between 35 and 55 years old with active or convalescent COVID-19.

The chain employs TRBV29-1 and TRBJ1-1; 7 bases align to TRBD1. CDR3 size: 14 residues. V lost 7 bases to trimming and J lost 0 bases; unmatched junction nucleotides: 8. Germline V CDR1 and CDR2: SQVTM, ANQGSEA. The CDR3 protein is CSGQGTALNTEAFF. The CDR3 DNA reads TGCAGCGGACAAGGGACAGCGTTGAACACTGAAGCTTTCTTT.

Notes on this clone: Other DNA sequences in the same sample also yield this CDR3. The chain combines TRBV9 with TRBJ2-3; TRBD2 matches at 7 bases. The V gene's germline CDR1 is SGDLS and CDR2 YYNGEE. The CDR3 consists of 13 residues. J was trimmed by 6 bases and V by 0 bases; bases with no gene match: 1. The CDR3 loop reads CASSVGLADTQYF. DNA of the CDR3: TGTGCCAGCAGCGTAGGACTAGCCGATACGCAGTATTTT.

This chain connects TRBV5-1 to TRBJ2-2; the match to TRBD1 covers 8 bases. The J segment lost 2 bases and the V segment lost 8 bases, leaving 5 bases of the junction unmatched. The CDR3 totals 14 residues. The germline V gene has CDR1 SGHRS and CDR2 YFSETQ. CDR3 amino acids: CASRDRHNTGELFF. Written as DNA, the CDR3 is TGCGCCAGTAGGGACAGGCACAACACCGGGGAGCTGTTTTTT.

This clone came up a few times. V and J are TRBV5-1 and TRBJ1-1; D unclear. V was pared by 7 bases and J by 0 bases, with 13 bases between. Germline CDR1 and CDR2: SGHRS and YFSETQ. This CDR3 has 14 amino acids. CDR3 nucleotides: TGCGCCAGCGGCGTGGGAACAATGAACACTGAAGCTTTCTTT. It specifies CASGVGTMNTEAFF.

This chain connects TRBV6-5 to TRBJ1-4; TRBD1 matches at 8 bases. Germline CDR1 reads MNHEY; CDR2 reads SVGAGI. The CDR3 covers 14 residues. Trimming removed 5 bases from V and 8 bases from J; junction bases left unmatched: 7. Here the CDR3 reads CASSRQGTEEKLFF. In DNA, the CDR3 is TGTGCCAGCAGTAGACAGGGGACAGAGGAAAAACTGTTTTTT.

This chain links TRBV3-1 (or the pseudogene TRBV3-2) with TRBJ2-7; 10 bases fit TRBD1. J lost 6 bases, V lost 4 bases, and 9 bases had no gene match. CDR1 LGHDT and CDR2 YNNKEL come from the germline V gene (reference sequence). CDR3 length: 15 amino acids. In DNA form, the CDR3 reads TGTGCCAGCAGCCTTCTCGGGACAGGGGTCGGCGAGCAGTACTTC. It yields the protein CASSLLGTGVGEQYF.

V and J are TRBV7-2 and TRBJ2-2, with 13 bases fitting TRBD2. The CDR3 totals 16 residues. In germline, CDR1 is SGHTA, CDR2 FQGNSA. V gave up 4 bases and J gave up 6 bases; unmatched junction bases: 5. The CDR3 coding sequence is TGTGCCAGCAGCTCGTGGACTAGCGGGAGATCCGGGGAGCTGTTTTTT. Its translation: CASSSWTSGRSGELFF.

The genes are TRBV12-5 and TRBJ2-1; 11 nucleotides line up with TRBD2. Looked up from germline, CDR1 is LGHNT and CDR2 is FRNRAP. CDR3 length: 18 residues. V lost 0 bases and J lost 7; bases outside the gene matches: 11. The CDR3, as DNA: TGTGCTAGTGGTTTGGTAGGGTTTTTAGCGGGAGGGCGGAATGAGCAGTTCTTC. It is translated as CASGLVGFLAGGRNEQFF. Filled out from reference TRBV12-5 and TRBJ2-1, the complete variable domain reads DARVTQTPRHKVTEMGQEVTMRCQPILGHNTVFWYRQTMMQGLELLAYFRNRAPLDDSGMPKDRFSAEMPDATLATLKIQPSEPRDSAVYFCASGLVGFLAGGRNEQFFGPGTRLTVL.

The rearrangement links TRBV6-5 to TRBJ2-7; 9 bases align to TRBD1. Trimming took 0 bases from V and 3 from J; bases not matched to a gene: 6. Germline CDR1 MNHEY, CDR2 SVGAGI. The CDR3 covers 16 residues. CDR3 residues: CASSYSRTGDFYEQYF. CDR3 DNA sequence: TGTGCCAGCAGTTACTCGAGGACAGGGGATTTCTACGAGCAGTACTTC.

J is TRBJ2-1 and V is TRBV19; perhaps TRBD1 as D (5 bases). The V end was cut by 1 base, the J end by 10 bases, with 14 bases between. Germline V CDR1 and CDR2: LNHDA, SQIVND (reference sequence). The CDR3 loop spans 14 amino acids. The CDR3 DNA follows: TGTGCCAGTAGTATAGGGACAAGTTCAGGGGAGCAGTTCTTC. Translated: CASSIGTSSGEQFF.

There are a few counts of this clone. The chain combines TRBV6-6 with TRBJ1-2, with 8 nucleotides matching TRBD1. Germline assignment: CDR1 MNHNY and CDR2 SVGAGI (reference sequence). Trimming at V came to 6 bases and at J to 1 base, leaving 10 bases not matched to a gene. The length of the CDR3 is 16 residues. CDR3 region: CASSRGGQGNNYGYTF. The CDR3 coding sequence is TGTGCCAGCAGCCGTGGAGGACAGGGAAATAACTATGGCTACACCTTC.

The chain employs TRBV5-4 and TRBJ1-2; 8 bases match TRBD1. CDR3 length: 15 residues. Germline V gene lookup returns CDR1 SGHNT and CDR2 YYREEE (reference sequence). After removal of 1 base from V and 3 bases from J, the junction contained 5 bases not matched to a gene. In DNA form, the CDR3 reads TGTGCCAGCAGCTTGTGGGCAGGGGGCGACTATGGCTACACCTTC. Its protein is CASSLWAGGDYGYTF. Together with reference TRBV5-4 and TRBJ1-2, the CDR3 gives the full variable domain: ETGVTQSPTHLIKTRGQQVTLRCSSQSGHNTVSWYQQALGQGPQFIFQYYREEENGRGNFPPRFSGLQFPNYSSELNVNALELDDSALYLCASSLWAGGDYGYTFGSGTRLTVV.

CDR3 coding DNA: TGCGCCAGCAGTGATTCCGGGGAGCTAGGGGCCAACGTCCTGACTTTC. Translated: CASSDSGELGANVLTF. J is TRBJ2-6 and V is TRBV10-1; possibly TRBD2 for D (5 bases). The V and J ends lost 3 bases and 4 bases respectively, with 13 bases between them. Germline V lookup: CDR1 WNHNN, CDR2 SYGVQD (reference sequence). CDR3 length: 16 residues.

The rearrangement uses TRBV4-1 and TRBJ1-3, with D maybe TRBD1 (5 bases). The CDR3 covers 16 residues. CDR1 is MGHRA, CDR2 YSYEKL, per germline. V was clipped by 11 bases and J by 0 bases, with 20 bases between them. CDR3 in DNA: TGCGCCGCGGGGCCAGCGGGAGCCGGCTCTGGAAACACCATATATTTT. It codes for CAAGPAGAGSGNTIYF.

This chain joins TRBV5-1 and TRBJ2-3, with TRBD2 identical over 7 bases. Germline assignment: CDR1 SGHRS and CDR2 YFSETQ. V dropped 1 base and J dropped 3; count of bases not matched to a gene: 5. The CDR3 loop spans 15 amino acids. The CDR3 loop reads CASSLWAGETDTQYF. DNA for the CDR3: TGCGCCAGCAGCTTGTGGGCGGGGGAGACAGATACGCAGTATTTT. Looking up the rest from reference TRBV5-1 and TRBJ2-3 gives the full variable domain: KAGVTQTPRYLIKTRGQQVTLSCSPISGHRSVSWYQQTPGQGLQFLFEYFSETQRNKGNFPGRFSGRQFSNSRSEMNVSTLELGDSALYLCASSLWAGETDTQYFGPGTRLTVL.

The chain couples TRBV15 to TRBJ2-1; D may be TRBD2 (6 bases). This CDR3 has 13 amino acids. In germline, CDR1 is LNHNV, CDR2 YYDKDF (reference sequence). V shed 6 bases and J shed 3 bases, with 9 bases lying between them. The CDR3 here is CATSPGDYNEQFF. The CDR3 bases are TGTGCCACCAGTCCGGGGGACTACAATGAGCAGTTCTTC.

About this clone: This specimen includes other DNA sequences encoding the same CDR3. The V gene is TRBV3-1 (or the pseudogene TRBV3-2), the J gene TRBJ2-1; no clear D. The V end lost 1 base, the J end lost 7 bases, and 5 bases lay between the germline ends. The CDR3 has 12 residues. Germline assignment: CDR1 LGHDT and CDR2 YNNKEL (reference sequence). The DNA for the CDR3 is TGTGCCAGCAGCCAAGGGGCAAATGAGCAGTTCTTC. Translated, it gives CASSQGANEQFF.

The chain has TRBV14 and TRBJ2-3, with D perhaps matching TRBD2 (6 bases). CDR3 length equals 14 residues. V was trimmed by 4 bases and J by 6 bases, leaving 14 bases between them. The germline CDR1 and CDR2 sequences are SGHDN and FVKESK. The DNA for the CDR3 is TGTGCCAGCAGCCGGGGCGGGGCCGTGGATACGCAGTATTTT. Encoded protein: CASSRGGAVDTQYF.

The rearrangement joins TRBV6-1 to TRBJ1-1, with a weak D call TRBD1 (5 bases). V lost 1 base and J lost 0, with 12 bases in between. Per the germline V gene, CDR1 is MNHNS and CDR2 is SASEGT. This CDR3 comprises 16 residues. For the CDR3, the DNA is TGTGCCAGCAGTGAAGGGACGGCGACAGTGAACACTGAAGCTTTCTTT. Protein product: CASSEGTATVNTEAFF.

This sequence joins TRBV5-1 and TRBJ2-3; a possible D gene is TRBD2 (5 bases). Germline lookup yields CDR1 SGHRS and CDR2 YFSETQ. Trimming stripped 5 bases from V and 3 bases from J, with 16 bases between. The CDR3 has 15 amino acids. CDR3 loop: CASSWGQAETDTQYF. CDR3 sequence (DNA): TGCGCCAGCAGTTGGGGTCAAGCGGAAACAGATACGCAGTATTTT.

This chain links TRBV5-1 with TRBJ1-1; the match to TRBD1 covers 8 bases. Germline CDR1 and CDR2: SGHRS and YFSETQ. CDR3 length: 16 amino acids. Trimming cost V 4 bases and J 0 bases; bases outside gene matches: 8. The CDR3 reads CASSPGTGHMNTEAFF. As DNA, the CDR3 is TGCGCCAGCAGCCCCGGGACAGGACACATGAACACTGAAGCTTTCTTT.

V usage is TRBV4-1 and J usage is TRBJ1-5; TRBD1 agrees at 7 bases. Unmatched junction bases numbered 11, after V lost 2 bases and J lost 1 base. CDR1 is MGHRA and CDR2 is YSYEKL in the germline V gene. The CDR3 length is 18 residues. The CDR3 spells CASSQRTGAYGSNQPQHF. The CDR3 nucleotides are TGCGCCAGCAGCCAAAGGACAGGTGCTTACGGCAGCAATCAGCCCCAGCATTTT.

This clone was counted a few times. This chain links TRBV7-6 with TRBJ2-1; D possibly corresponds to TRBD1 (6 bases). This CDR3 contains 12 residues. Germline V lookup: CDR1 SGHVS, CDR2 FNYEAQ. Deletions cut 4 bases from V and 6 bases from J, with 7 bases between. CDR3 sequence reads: CASSSDSNEQFF. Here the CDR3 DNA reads TGTGCCAGCAGCTCGGACAGCAATGAGCAGTTCTTC.

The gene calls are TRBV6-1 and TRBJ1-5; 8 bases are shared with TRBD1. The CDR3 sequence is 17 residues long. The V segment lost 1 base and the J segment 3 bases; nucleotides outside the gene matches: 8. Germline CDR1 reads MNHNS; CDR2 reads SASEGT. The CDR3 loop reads CASSEGRTGQNNQPQHF. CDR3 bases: TGTGCCAGCAGTGAAGGGAGGACAGGGCAAAACAATCAGCCCCAGCATTTT.

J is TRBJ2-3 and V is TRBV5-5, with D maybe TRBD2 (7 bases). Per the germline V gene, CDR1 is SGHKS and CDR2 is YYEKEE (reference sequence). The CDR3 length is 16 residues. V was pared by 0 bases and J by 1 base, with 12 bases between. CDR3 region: CASSLEEGGRTDTQYF. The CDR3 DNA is TGTGCCAGCAGCTTGGAGGAGGGGGGGCGCACAGATACGCAGTATTTT.

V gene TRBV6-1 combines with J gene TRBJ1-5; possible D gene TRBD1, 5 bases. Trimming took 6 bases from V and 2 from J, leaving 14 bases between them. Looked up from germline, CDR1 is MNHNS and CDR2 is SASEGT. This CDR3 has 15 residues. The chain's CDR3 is CASSEKWGGNQPQHF. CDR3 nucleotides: TGTGCCAGCAGCGAAAAATGGGGGGGCAATCAGCCCCAGCATTTT.